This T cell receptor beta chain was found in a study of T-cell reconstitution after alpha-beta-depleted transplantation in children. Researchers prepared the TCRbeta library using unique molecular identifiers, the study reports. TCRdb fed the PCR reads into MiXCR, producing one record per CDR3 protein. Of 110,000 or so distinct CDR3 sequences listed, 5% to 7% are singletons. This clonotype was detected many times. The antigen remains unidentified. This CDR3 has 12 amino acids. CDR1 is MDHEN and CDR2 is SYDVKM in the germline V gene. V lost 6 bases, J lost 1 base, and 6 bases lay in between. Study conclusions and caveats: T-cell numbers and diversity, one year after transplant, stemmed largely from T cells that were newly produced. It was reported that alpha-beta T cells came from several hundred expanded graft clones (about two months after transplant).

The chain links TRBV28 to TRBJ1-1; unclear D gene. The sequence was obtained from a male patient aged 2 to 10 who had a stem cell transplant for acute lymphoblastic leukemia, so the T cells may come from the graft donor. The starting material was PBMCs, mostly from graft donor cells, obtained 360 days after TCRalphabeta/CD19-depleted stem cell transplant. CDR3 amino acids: CASSYRNTEAFF. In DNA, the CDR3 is TGTGCCAGCAGCTACAGGAACACTGAAGCTTTCTTT.